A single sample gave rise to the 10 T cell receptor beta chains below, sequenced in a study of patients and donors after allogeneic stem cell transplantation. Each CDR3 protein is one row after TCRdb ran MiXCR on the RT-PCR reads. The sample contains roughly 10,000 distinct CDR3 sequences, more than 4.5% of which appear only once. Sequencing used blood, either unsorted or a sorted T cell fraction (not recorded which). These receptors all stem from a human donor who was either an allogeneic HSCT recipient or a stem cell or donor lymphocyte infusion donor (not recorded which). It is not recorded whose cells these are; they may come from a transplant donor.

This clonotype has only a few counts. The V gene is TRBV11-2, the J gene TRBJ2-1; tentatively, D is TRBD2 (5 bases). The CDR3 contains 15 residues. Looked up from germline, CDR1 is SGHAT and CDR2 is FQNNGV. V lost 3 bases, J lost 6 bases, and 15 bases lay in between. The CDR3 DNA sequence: TGTGCCAGCAGCTTGGCGGGTATTTTGGGCAATGAGCAGTTCTTC. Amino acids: CASSLAGILGNEQFF.

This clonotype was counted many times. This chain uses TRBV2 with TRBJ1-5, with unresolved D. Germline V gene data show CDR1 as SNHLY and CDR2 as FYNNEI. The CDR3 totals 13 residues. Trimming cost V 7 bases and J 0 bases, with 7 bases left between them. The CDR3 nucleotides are TGTGCCAGCAAGGTCTTTAGCAATCAGCCCCAGCATTTT. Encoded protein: CASKVFSNQPQHF. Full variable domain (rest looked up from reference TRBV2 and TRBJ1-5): EPEVTQTPSHQVTQMGQEVILRCVPISNHLYFYWYRQILGQKVEFLVSFYNNEISEKSEIFDDQFSVERPDGSNFTLKIRSTKLEDSAMYFCASKVFSNQPQHFGDGTRLSIL.

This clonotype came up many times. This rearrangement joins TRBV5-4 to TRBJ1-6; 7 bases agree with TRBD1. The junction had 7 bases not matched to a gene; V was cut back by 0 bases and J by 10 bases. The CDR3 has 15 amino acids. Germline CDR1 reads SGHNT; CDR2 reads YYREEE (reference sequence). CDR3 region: CASSLGQGLGSPLHF. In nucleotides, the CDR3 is TGTGCCAGCAGCTTGGGACAGGGCTTGGGCTCACCCCTCCACTTT.

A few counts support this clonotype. The CDR3 sequence is CSAGRRETNEQFF. In nucleotides, the CDR3 is TGCAGTGCTGGCCGGCGGGAGACCAATGAGCAGTTCTTC. The chain couples TRBV20-1 to TRBJ2-1; 7 bases are shared with TRBD2. Germline V gene lookup returns CDR1 DFQATT and CDR2 SNEGSKA (reference sequence). The V segment lost 5 bases and the J segment 6 bases; nucleotides outside the gene matches: 7. This CDR3 is built from 13 residues.

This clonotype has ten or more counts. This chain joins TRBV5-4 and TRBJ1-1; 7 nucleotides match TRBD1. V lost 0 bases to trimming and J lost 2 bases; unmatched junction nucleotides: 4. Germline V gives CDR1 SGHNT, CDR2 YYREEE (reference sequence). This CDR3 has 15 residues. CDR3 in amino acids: CASSLGDRVNTEAFF. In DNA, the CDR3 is TGTGCCAGCAGCTTGGGTGACAGGGTAAACACTGAAGCTTTCTTT.

The CDR3 sequence is CASSATLNRGRGNTEAFF. The CDR3 DNA sequence: TGTGCCAGCTCCGCAACTCTCAACAGGGGACGCGGGAACACTGAAGCTTTCTTT. The V and J genes are TRBV18 and TRBJ1-1, with 7 bases that match TRBD1. This CDR3 has 18 amino acids. Unmatched junction bases numbered 17, after V lost 6 bases and J lost 1 base. Germline CDR1 reads KGHSH; CDR2 reads LQKENI. The full variable domain, in which reference TRBV18 and TRBJ1-1 provide the parts outside the CDR3, is NAGVMQNPRHLVRRRGQEARLRCSPMKGHSHVYWYRQLPEEGLKFMVYLQKENIIDESGMPKERFSAEFPKEGPSILRIQQVVRGDSAAYFCASSATLNRGRGNTEAFFGQGTRLTVV.

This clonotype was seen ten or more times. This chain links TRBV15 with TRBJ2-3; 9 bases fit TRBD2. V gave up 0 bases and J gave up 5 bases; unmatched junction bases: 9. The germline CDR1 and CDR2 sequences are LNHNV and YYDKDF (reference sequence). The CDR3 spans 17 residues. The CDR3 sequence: CATSRDAGGPVGDTQYF. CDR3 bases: TGTGCCACCAGCAGAGATGCGGGAGGGCCGGTAGGAGATACGCAGTATTTT.

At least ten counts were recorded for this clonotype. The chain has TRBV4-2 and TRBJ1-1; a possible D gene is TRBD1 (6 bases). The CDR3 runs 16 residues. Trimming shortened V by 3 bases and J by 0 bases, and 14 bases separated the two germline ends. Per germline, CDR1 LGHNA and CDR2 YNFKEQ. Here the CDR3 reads CASSQAGQLLNTEAFF. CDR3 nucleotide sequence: TGTGCCAGCAGCCAGGCCGGACAGCTCCTGAACACTGAAGCTTTCTTT.

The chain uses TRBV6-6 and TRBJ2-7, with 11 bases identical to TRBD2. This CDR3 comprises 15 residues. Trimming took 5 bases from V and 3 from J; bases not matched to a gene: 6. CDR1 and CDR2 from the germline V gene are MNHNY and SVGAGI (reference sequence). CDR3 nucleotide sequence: TGTGCCAGCAGTGCACTAGCGGGAGTAGTCTACGAGCAGTACTTC. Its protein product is CASSALAGVVYEQYF.

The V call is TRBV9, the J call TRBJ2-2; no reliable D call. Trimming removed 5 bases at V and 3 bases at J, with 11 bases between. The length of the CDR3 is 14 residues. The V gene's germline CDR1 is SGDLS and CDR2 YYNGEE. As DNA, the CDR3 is TGTGCCAGCAGGGAGTTGGCTCACACCGGGGAGCTGTTTTTT. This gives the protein CASRELAHTGELFF.